These T cell receptor beta chains were read from a single sample in a study of identical twins. TCRdb reprocessed the 5' RACE reads with MiXCR, giving one entry per CDR3 protein. The sample carries approximately 150,000 distinct CDR3 sequences, roughly 3.5% recorded once. The sequenced sample was memory T cells sorted from blood. These receptors came from a man between 18 and 29 years old in good health. Each CDR3 is given with its conserved first and last residue. Each record gives: D gene, J gene, V gene, clone size, CDR3 protein, CDR3 DNA. A D gene is named only where the DNA matches it firmly. For some rows the clone size is stated as once, few or many, or as a class when expanded; others skip it.

D: TRBD1
J: TRBJ2-7
V: TRBV28
size: many
CDR3: CASRTGTATYEQYF
DNA: TGTGCCAGCAGGACCGGGACAGCAACCTACGAGCAGTACTTC

D: TRBD2
J: TRBJ2-1
V: TRBV12-3/TRBV12-4
size: many
CDR3: CASIKGQPRGEQFF
DNA: TGTGCCAGCATCAAGGGGCAGCCGCGGGGGGAGCAGTTCTTC

D: TRBD2
J: TRBJ2-5
V: TRBV5-4
size: many
CDR3: CASSPGLAGGPEETQYF
DNA: TGCGCCAGCAGCCCGGGACTAGCGGGAGGGCCCGAAGAGACCCAGTACTTC

D: NA
J: TRBJ2-5
V: TRBV12-3/TRBV12-4
size: many
CDR3: CASKQGAETQYF
DNA: TGTGCCAGCAAGCAGGGAGCGGAGACCCAGTACTTC

D: TRBD2
J: TRBJ2-1
V: TRBV18
size: many
CDR3: CASSRLAGSPNEQFF
DNA: TGTGCCAGCTCGAGACTAGCGGGATCCCCCAATGAGCAGTTCTTC

D: NA
J: TRBJ2-3
V: TRBV5-1
size: many
CDR3: CASSSGQLTMGDTQYF
DNA: TGCGCCAGCAGCTCAGGACAGCTTACCATGGGAGATACGCAGTATTTT

D: NA
J: TRBJ2-1
V: TRBV6-1
size: many
CDR3: CASSDRVGSRQFF
DNA: TGTGCCAGCAGTGACAGGGTCGGTTCACGGCAGTTCTTC

D: NA
J: TRBJ1-6
V: TRBV6-5
size: many
CDR3: CASSYGTGYSPLHF
DNA: TGTGCCAGCAGTTACGGTACAGGGTACTCACCCCTCCACTTT

D: TRBD1
J: TRBJ2-1
V: TRBV11-3
size: NA
CDR3: CASSPRQGALYNEQFF
DNA: TGTGCCAGCAGCCCGAGACAGGGGGCTCTCTACAATGAGCAGTTCTTC

D: TRBD2
J: TRBJ2-1
V: TRBV12-3/TRBV12-4
size: many
CDR3: CASTGGSSGRVGNEQFF
DNA: TGTGCCAGCACCGGGGGGTCTAGCGGGAGAGTGGGCAATGAGCAGTTCTTC

D: NA
J: TRBJ2-7
V: TRBV25-1
size: many
CDR3: CASGGGRYEQYF
DNA: TGTGCCAGCGGGGGCGGACGCTACGAGCAGTACTTC

D: TRBD1
J: TRBJ1-2
V: TRBV6-1
size: many
CDR3: CASRDTGVLGYTF
DNA: TGTGCCAGCAGGGACACAGGGGTATTAGGCTACACCTTC

D: TRBD1
J: TRBJ2-7
V: TRBV15
size: many
CDR3: CATSRPTRTGGHEQYF
DNA: TGTGCCACCAGCAGACCGACCAGGACAGGCGGCCACGAGCAGTACTTC

D: TRBD2
J: TRBJ2-7
V: TRBV30
size: few
CDR3: CAWSRLAGAGEQYF
DNA: TGTGCCTGGAGTCGTCTAGCGGGAGCGGGCGAGCAGTACTTC

D: NA
J: TRBJ1-1
V: TRBV7-9
size: many
CDR3: CASSLEPGMNTEAFF
DNA: TGTGCCAGCAGCTTAGAACCCGGCATGAACACTGAAGCTTTCTTT

D: NA
J: TRBJ1-5
V: TRBV27
size: many
CDR3: CASSLTRFQPQHF
DNA: TGTGCCAGCAGTTTGACGAGGTTTCAGCCCCAGCATTTT

D: TRBD2
J: TRBJ2-3
V: TRBV9
size: many
CDR3: CASSAAALAGVTDTQYF
DNA: TGTGCCAGCAGCGCCGCGGCACTAGCGGGAGTTACAGATACGCAGTATTTT

D: TRBD2
J: TRBJ2-1
V: TRBV7-8
size: many
CDR3: CASSLSTSEYNEQFF
DNA: TGTGCCAGCAGCTTATCGACTAGCGAGTACAATGAGCAGTTCTTC

D: NA
J: TRBJ1-2
V: TRBV20-1
size: many
CDR3: CSARRSIQIYGYTF
DNA: TGCAGTGCTAGACGGTCCATCCAGATCTATGGCTACACCTTC